These 12 T cell receptor beta chains originate from one sample sequenced in a study of cytomegalovirus exposure and HLA in healthy donors. 13 Jbeta primers and 60 Vbeta primers were used for the PCR. Clones were sequenced by immunoSEQ multiplex PCR, and TCRdb holds only the in-frame ones, with some missing. The sample consists of approximately 70,000 clones, around two thirds of them appearing once. Sequencing input: PBMCs. The source is a woman between 45 and 60 years old in good health and CMV-seropositive.

This clone showed up just once. The gene calls are TRBV6-6 and TRBJ2-1; weak D call: TRBD2 (5 bases). The CDR3 consists of 14 residues. V was clipped by 6 bases and J by 11 bases, with 20 bases between them. Germline V gene sequence: CDR1 MNHNY, CDR2 SVGAGI (reference sequence). The CDR3 region is CASSDPPGASKQFF. The CDR3 DNA reads as TGTGCCAGCAGCGATCCACCCGGAGCTAGCAAGCAGTTCTTC.

The chain carries TRBV6-5 and TRBJ2-3; the match to TRBD1 covers 7 bases. The germline gives CDR1 MNHEY, CDR2 SVGAGI. With V trimmed by 7 bases and J by 8 bases, 12 bases remained unmatched. The CDR3 extends over 14 amino acids. The CDR3 is CASTTLGGQGTQYF. The CDR3, as DNA: TGTGCCAGCACAACCTTAGGGGGCCAAGGTACGCAGTATTTT.

The chain employs TRBV7-6 and TRBJ2-3; TRBD1 matches at 7 bases. V shed 7 bases, J shed 0 bases, and the junction held 10 bases outside the gene matches. Germline V CDR1 and CDR2: SGHVS, FNYEAQ. CDR3 length equals 16 residues. In DNA, the CDR3 is TGTGCCAGCACCCTTCGGGGCAGGGGGAGCACAGATACGCAGTATTTT. Residues: CASTLRGRGSTDTQYF.

This rearrangement joins TRBV7-8 to TRBJ2-6; D is uncertain. The ends were cut back, 1 base at V and 2 bases at J, with 6 bases in the middle. CDR1 is SGHVS, CDR2 FQNEAQ, per germline. The CDR3 has 15 amino acids. CDR3 amino acids: CASSLGVTGANVLTF. CDR3 in DNA: TGTGCCAGCAGCTTAGGAGTAACTGGGGCCAACGTCCTGACTTTC.

There are a few counts of this clone. The chain recombines TRBV2 with TRBJ1-5; D is unresolved. Germline V CDR1 and CDR2: SNHLY, FYNNEI. Trimming shortened V by 7 bases and J by 0 bases, and 7 bases separated the two germline ends. This CDR3 has 13 residues. CDR3 region: CASNRDSNQPQHF. The CDR3 bases are TGTGCCAGCAATCGAGATAGCAATCAGCCCCAGCATTTT. The complete variable domain, with remaining parts taken from reference TRBV2 and TRBJ1-5, reads EPEVTQTPSHQVTQMGQEVILRCVPISNHLYFYWYRQILGQKVEFLVSFYNNEISEKSEIFDDQFSVERPDGSNFTLKIRSTKLEDSAMYFCASNRDSNQPQHFGDGTRLSIL.

The chain is built from TRBV5-1 and TRBJ2-1; 8 nucleotides agree with TRBD2. The CDR3 totals 19 residues. With 4 bases clipped from V and 7 bases from J, the junction kept 22 bases outside the gene matches. Per germline, CDR1 SGHRS and CDR2 YFSETQ. CDR3: CASSPLRGTRGFSGNEQFF. CDR3 nucleotides: TGCGCCAGCAGCCCGCTCCGAGGGACTAGGGGTTTTTCCGGTAATGAGCAGTTCTTC.

The chain uses TRBV4-1 and TRBJ2-7; D might be TRBD1 (6 bases). The CDR3 sequence is 14 residues long. V was pared by 1 base and J by 3 bases, with 10 bases between. In germline, CDR1 is MGHRA, CDR2 YSYEKL. Here the CDR3 DNA reads TGCGCCAGCAGCCAAGGGACAGTGGACTACGAGCAGTACTTC. This gives the protein CASSQGTVDYEQYF.

The rearrangement joins TRBV28 to TRBJ2-1; no clear D. V lost 3 bases and J lost 12, with 9 bases in between. Germline CDR1 is MDHEN and CDR2 is SYDVKM. The CDR3 contains 11 residues. This CDR3 is CASSLGIGQFF. The CDR3 DNA reads TGTGCCAGCAGTTTGGGCATCGGGCAGTTCTTC.

CDR3 DNA sequence: TGTGCCACCAGCAGAGATAACGGTCACTACGAGCAGTACTTC. This translates into CATSRDNGHYEQYF. The chain links TRBV15 to TRBJ2-7; D is unclear. Trimming took 0 bases from V and 3 from J, leaving 9 bases between them. Germline V gene sequence: CDR1 LNHNV, CDR2 YYDKDF (reference sequence). CDR3 length equals 14 residues. The entire variable domain, with the rest obtained from reference TRBV15 and TRBJ2-7, is as follows: DAMVIQNPRYQVTQFGKPVTLSCSQTLNHNVMYWYQQKSSQAPKLLFHYYDKDFNNEADTPDNFQSRRPNTSFCFLDIRSPGLGDTAMYLCATSRDNGHYEQYFGPGTRLTVT.

V usage is TRBV19 and J usage is TRBJ2-3; D not certain. V lost 4 bases and J lost 8, with 10 bases in between. This CDR3 comprises 12 residues. Germline CDR1 and CDR2: LNHDA and SQIVND (reference sequence). The CDR3 loop is CASSNLVGTQYF. The CDR3 nucleotides read TGTGCCAGTAGTAACTTAGTCGGTACGCAGTATTTT.

J is TRBJ1-1 and V is TRBV9, with D perhaps matching TRBD1 (5 bases). V was clipped by 0 bases and J by 0 bases, with 15 bases between them. Germline V lookup: CDR1 SGDLS, CDR2 YYNGEE. The CDR3 has 17 amino acids. CDR3 bases: TGTGCCAGCAGCGTAGCTGGCGGGACGGATTTGAACACTGAAGCTTTCTTT. Amino acid sequence: CASSVAGGTDLNTEAFF.

The sample holds a few counts of this clone. The rearrangement joins TRBV4-1 to TRBJ1-5, with D perhaps matching TRBD1 (5 bases). The CDR3 length is 15 residues. V lost 5 bases to trimming and J lost 4 bases, with 15 bases between them. CDR1 MGHRA and CDR2 YSYEKL come from the germline V gene. CDR3 residues: CASSVRQIENQPQHF. CDR3 bases: TGCGCCAGCAGCGTGAGACAGATCGAAAATCAGCCCCAGCATTTT.